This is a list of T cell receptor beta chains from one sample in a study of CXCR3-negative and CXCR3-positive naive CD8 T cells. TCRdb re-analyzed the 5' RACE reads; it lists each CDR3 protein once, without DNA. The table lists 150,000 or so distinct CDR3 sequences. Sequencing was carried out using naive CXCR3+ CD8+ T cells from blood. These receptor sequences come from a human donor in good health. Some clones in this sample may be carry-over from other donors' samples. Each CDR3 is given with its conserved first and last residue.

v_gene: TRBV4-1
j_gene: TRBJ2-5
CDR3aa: CASSQDLDGIKTQYF

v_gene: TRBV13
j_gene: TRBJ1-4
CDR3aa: CASSFRGTNEKLFF

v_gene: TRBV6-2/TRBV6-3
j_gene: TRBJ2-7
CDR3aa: CASSYRDRPSSYEQYF

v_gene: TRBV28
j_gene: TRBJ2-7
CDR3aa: CASSLFGSSYEQYF

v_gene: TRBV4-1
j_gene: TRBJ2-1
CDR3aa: CASSQRTSGVNEQFF

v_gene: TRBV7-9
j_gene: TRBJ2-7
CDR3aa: CASSLVLAGDDEQYF

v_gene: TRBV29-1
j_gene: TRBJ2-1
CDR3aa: CSVVLVSYNEQFF

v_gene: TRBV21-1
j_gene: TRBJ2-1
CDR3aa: CASSNPFSYNEQFF

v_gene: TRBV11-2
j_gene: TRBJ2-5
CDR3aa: CASSLGPGQKETQYF

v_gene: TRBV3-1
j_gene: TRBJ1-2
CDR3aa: CASSTTGQEGYTF

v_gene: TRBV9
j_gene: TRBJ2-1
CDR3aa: CASSGFRDRDYNEQFF

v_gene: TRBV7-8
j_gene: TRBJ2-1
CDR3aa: CASSPGRGYNEQFF

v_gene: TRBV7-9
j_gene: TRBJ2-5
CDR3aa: CASSRKGVGETQYF

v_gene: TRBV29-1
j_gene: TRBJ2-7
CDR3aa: CSVDGTGFHEQYF

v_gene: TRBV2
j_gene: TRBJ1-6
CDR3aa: CASSGTGGSYNSPLHF

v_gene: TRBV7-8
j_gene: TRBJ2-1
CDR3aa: CASSLGGGGGNEQFF

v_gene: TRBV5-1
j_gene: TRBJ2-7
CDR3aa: CASSEGQGREQYF

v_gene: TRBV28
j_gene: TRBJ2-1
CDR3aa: CASRARDAGAAEQFF

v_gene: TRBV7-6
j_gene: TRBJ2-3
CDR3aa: CASSFNPQNGRDGTDTQYF

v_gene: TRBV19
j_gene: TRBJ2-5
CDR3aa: CASSMSSRLYQETQYF

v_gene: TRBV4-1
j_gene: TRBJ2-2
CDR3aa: CASSTPSFEITGELFF

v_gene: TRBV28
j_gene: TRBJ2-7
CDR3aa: CATRREVGQYF

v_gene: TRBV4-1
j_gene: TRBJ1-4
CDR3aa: CASSSAGGKEKLFF

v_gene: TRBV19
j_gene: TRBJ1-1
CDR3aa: CASSQGRGEAFF

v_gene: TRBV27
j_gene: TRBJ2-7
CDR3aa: CASSLSAGDPYEQYF

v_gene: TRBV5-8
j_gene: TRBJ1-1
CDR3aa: CASIPETVNLNTEAFF

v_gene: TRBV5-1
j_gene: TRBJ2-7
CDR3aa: CASSSDVPYEQYF

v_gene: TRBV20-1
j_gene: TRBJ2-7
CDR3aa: CSARDEWGTPDYEQYF

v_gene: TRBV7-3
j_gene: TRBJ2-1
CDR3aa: CASSLAQGRYNEQFF

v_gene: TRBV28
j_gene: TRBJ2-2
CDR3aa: CASSPGQTNTGELFF

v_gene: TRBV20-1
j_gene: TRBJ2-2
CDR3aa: CSARAGNTGELFF

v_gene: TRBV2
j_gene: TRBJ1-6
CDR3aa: CASSPRDSVRGSPLHF

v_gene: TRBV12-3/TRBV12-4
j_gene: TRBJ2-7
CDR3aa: CASSDRGSNYEQYF

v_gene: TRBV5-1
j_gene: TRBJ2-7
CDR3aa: CASSLGPDLSYEQYF

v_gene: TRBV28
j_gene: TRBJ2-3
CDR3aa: CASSEGYRLTSTDTQYF

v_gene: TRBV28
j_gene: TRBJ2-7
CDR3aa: CASSLSLTPVGTTYEQYF

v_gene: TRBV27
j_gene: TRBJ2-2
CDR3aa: CASSPPRAGGRTGELFF

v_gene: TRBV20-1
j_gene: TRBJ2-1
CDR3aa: CSAFEPFYNEQFF

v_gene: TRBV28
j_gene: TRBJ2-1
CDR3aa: CASSLVGIFGYNEQFF

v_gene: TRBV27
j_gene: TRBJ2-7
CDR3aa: CATADRGIYEQYF

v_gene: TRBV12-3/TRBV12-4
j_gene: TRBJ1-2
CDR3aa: CASSLAGPVGYTF

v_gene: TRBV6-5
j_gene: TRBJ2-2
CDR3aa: CASGTRIATGELFF